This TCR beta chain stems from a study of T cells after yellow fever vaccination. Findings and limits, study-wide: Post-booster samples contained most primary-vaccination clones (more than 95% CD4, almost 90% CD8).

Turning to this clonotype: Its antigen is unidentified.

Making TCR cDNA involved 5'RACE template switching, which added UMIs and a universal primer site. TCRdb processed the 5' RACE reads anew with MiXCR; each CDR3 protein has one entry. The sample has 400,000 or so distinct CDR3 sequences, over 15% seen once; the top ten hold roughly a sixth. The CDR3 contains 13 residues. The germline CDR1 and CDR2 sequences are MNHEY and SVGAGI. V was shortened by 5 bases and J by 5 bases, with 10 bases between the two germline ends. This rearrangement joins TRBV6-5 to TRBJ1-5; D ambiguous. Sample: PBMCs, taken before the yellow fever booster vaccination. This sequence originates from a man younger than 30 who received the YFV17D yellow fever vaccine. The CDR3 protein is CASSSGPYQPQHF. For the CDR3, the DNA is TGTGCCAGCAGTAGTGGGCCTTATCAGCCCCAGCATTTT.